This T cell receptor (beta chain) was recovered during a study of blood T cell repertoires in COVID-19. Study-level information: Acute-phase and convalescent COVID-19 samples originated in the United States, Italy and Spain.

This CDR3 spans 14 amino acids. Germline lookup yields CDR1 MNHEY and CDR2 SVGAGI. V gave up 6 bases and J gave up 2 bases; unmatched junction bases: 3. Data came from immunoSEQ multiplex PCR; TCRdb stores just in-frame clones and leaves some out. Among around 450,000 clones listed, about nine tenths were seen once. The J gene is TRBJ2-3, the V gene TRBV6-5, with TRBD2 matching over 9 bases. The receptor's source is a woman under 30 who had recovered from COVID-19. Sequenced sample: PBMCs or T cells enriched from blood (not recorded which). As DNA, the CDR3 is TGTGCCAGCAGGAAGCGGGGGGACACAGATACGCAGTATTTT. Protein: CASRKRGDTDTQYF.